This entry concerns a single T cell receptor (beta chain). CDR1 and CDR2 (germline): SGHNT, YENEEA. This CDR3 has 13 amino acids. The V end was cut by 4 bases, the J end by 3 bases, with 10 bases between. The sample is drawn from a study of cytomegalovirus exposure and HLA in healthy donors. 13 Jbeta primers and 60 Vbeta primers were used for the PCR. Measured with immunoSEQ multiplex PCR; TCRdb has only the in-frame clones, and not every one. The sample carries 200,000 to 250,000 clones, roughly 84% recorded once. The genes are TRBV11-3 and TRBJ2-7; D might be TRBD1 (5 bases). This clonotype was obtained from a girl between 5 and 17 years old in good health and CMV-seronegative. Sequencing input: PBMCs. CDR3 bases: TGTGCCAGCAGCTCCCGACAGAGCTACGAGCAGTACTTC. Residues: CASSSRQSYEQYF.